This is a list of T cell receptor beta chains from one sample in a study of T-cell memory formation after mild COVID-19. TCRdb passed the 5' RACE reads through MiXCR, listing each CDR3 protein once. The table records 350,000 to 500,000 distinct CDR3 sequences, roughly 18% of them present only once. The material sequenced was PBMCs or a T cell subset sorted from them (not recorded which). Receptors originate from a man aged 18 to 29 who had mild COVID-19 (a few samples of this study predate the infection). Cell type and time point are not known. Both conserved end residues are part of each CDR3. The order of the fields is J gene, V gene, clone size, D gene, CDR3 DNA, CDR3 protein. A D gene is named only where the DNA matches it firmly. Where a row states a size, it is once, few, many or the class of an expanded clone; other rows omit it.

TRBJ2-6 | TRBV7-6 | few | - | TGTGCCAGCAGCTTGTATGGAACCCTTACACTGTCTGGGGCCAACGTCCTGACTTTC | CASSLYGTLTLSGANVLTF
TRBJ1-6 | TRBV5-1 | - | - | TGCGCCAGCAGCTTGAATGGGCCACCCAGTTCACCCCTCCACTTT | CASSLNGPPSSPLHF
TRBJ2-1 | TRBV5-5 | few | TRBD1 | TGTGCCACCGGACAGGGGGGGCAAAATGAGCAGTTCTTC | CATGQGGQNEQFF
TRBJ2-5 | TRBV11-2 | many | - | TGTGCCAGCAGCTTAGCAGGGTGGATGGAGACCCAGTACTTC | CASSLAGWMETQYF
TRBJ2-4 | TRBV5-1 | - | TRBD2 | TGCGCCAGCAGCTTGGCGGGGGGGTTGAACATTCAGTACTTC | CASSLAGGLNIQYF
TRBJ1-1 | TRBV12-3/TRBV12-4 | many | - | TGTGCCAGCAGTTTAGTCGAAAGCACTGAAGCTTTCTTT | CASSLVESTEAFF
TRBJ1-1 | TRBV5-1 | - | TRBD1 | TGCGCCAGCAGTCAGGGGGCAGTTGGCACTGAAGCTTTCTTT | CASSQGAVGTEAFF
TRBJ2-2 | TRBV9 | - | TRBD2 | TGTGCCAGCAGCGCTCTGAGCGGGGGGCTGACCGGGGAGCTGTTTTTT | CASSALSGGLTGELFF
TRBJ2-1 | TRBV5-4 | many | - | TGTGCCAGCAGCTCCAGCCGGAGGGGAAACAATGAGCAGTTCTTC | CASSSSRRGNNEQFF
TRBJ1-1 | TRBV7-3 | - | - | TGTGCCAGCAGCGTTGACAGGAACACTGAAGCTTTCTTT | CASSVDRNTEAFF
TRBJ1-2 | TRBV7-9 | few | TRBD1 | TGTGCCAGCAGCTCACCCCAGGGGGCCATCTATGGCTACACCTTC | CASSSPQGAIYGYTF
TRBJ2-5 | TRBV7-8 | few | - | TGTGCCAGCAGCCGACCAGCCCATACCCAGTACTTC | CASSRPAHTQYF
TRBJ2-2 | TRBV7-9 | few | - | TGTGCCAGCAGCTTAGCGTCCCTTAACACCGGGGAGCTGTTTTTT | CASSLASLNTGELFF
TRBJ1-1 | TRBV30 | - | - | TGTGCCTACCTACCCCCGGTGACTGAAGCTTTCTTT | CAYLPPVTEAFF
TRBJ2-7 | TRBV29-1 | few | - | TGCAGCGGTCAGGACACGCGTTCATCCTACGAGCAGTACTTC | CSGQDTRSSYEQYF
TRBJ2-7 | TRBV30 | - | TRBD1 | TGTGCCTGGAGTGGGACAGGGGGCTACGAGCAGTACTTC | CAWSGTGGYEQYF
TRBJ2-1 | TRBV12-3/TRBV12-4 | few | TRBD1 | TGTGCCAGCAGATCCTTTGGACAGGACAATGAGCAGTTCTTC | CASRSFGQDNEQFF
TRBJ2-1 | TRBV7-9 | - | - | TGTGCCAGCAGCTTAGTCCAGGGTAGTGATAAGTTCTTC | CASSLVQGSDKFF
TRBJ2-5 | TRBV20-1 | - | TRBD1 | TGCAGTGCTCACTACAGGGGTTCAGAGACCCAGTACTTC | CSAHYRGSETQYF
TRBJ1-5 | TRBV6-2/TRBV6-3 | - | - | TGTGCCAGCAGTTCCCCAGACAGACCTCTGTTGAATCAGCCCCAGCATTTT | CASSSPDRPLLNQPQHF
TRBJ2-1 | TRBV20-1 | - | - | TGCAGTGCTAGTGCGGGGACGCACAATGAGCAGTTCTTC | CSASAGTHNEQFF
TRBJ2-3 | TRBV4-1 | - | - | TGCGCCAGCAGCCGCACCTCATCCATACGGGGTACGCAGTATTTT | CASSRTSSIRGTQYF
TRBJ1-6 | TRBV7-6 | - | - | TGTGCCAGCAGCCCGGGCGTAGCGGCAGGGCGGACACCCCTCCACTTT | CASSPGVAAGRTPLHF
TRBJ1-1 | TRBV5-5 | few | - | TGTGCCAGCAGCCCCCAACCCCAGGGAAACACTGAAGCTTTCTTT | CASSPQPQGNTEAFF
TRBJ1-1 | TRBV7-9 | few | - | TGTGCCAGCAGCTCACCCGGGAGTTCGAACACTGAAGCTTTCTTT | CASSSPGSSNTEAFF
TRBJ1-6 | TRBV7-9 | - | - | TGTGCCAGCAGGGCAGCCCAAGGCGGCCCCCTCCACTTT | CASRAAQGGPLHF
TRBJ1-2 | TRBV4-2 | - | - | TGTGCCAGCAGCCAAGAGGGCGGTGTTGGAGGAACATACTATGGCTACACCTTC | CASSQEGGVGGTYYGYTF
TRBJ2-5 | TRBV10-3 | - | TRBD2 | TGTGCCATCACGGCGGGACTAGCGGAAGAGACCCAGTACTTC | CAITAGLAEETQYF
TRBJ2-5 | TRBV5-4 | few | TRBD2 | TGTGCCAGCAGCATCGGGACTAGATTGGAGACCCAGTACTTC | CASSIGTRLETQYF
TRBJ1-6 | TRBV4-1 | - | - | TGCGCCAGCAGCCAAGTTGAGGGATCCTATAATTCACCCCTCCACTTT | CASSQVEGSYNSPLHF
TRBJ2-7 | TRBV6-2/TRBV6-3 | many | - | TGTGCCAGCAGTGAAAGTTCCTACGAGCAGTACTTC | CASSESSYEQYF
TRBJ2-5 | TRBV12-3/TRBV12-4 | - | - | TGTGCCAGCAGTTCCCGACAGACACAAGAGACCCAGTACTTC | CASSSRQTQETQYF
TRBJ1-1 | TRBV3-1 | - | - | TGTGCCAGCAGCGGCCGGATTAACACTGAAGCTTTCTTT | CASSGRINTEAFF
TRBJ1-5 | TRBV24-1 | - | - | TGTGCCACCAGTGATTTGACAGGAAGACGTCAGCCCAAGCATTTT | CATSDLTGRRQPKHF
TRBJ1-1 | TRBV30 | - | - | TGTGCCTGGACAGGGGTAACTGAAGCTTTCTTT | CAWTGVTEAFF
TRBJ2-1 | TRBV5-1 | - | TRBD2 | TGCGCCAGCAGCGCGGGGGGCACCAGCTACAATGAGCAGTTCTTC | CASSAGGTSYNEQFF
TRBJ2-3 | TRBV4-2 | many | TRBD2 | TGTGCCAGCAGCCAAGGAAGCGGGGGGGCCTTAGGGGATACGCAGTATTTT | CASSQGSGGALGDTQYF
TRBJ2-3 | TRBV5-1 | many | TRBD2 | TGCGCCAGCAGCCCGGCCGGGACTAGCGGGGGGGCCGGTACGCAGTATTTT | CASSPAGTSGGAGTQYF
TRBJ1-4 | TRBV12-3/TRBV12-4 | many | - | TGTGCCAGCAGCTCAAATGAAAAACTGTTTTTT | CASSSNEKLFF
TRBJ2-5 | TRBV5-1 | few | TRBD2 | TGCGCCAGCAGCTTGGCCCGTCTAGCGGGGGGAGAGACCCAGTACTTC | CASSLARLAGGETQYF
TRBJ1-6 | TRBV27 | few | TRBD1 | TGTGCCAGCAGTTTATCGGAGGGGGCTCACTCACCCCTCCACTTT | CASSLSEGAHSPLHF
TRBJ2-1 | TRBV7-8 | - | - | TGTGCCAGCAGCTTAGCCCGACAGGGATTTAGGGGGGATGAGCAGTTCTTC | CASSLARQGFRGDEQFF
TRBJ2-7 | TRBV2 | few | - | TGTGCCAGCAGTGTATCCGAGCAGTACTTC | CASSVSEQYF
TRBJ2-2 | TRBV11-2 | - | - | TGTGCCAGCAGCTTAGAACCTAGCGTCCCCGGGGAGCTGTTTTTT | CASSLEPSVPGELFF
TRBJ2-5 | TRBV24-1 | - | TRBD2 | TGTGCCACCAGTGACGCCCGGACTAGCGGGGGCCAAGAGACCCAGTACTTC | CATSDARTSGGQETQYF
TRBJ1-4 | TRBV27 | - | - | TGTGCCAGCAGTTGGAGAGGGATGGGGGGGGAAAAACTGTTTTTT | CASSWRGMGGEKLFF
TRBJ2-3 | TRBV7-6 | many | TRBD2 | TGTGCCAGCAGCCCTCTAGCGGGGCCCACAGATACGCAGTATTTT | CASSPLAGPTDTQYF
TRBJ1-4 | TRBV11-2 | - | TRBD1 | TGTGCCAGCAGCCTTCACAGGGGTTGGGAAAAACTGTTTTTT | CASSLHRGWEKLFF
TRBJ2-2 | TRBV5-1 | few | - | TGCGCCAGCAGCTTGATGGATACCGACACCGGGGAGCTGTTTTTT | CASSLMDTDTGELFF
TRBJ2-1 | TRBV5-1 | - | - | TGCGCCAGCAGCTTGGTTGGGGCGACTAATGAGCAGTTCTTC | CASSLVGATNEQFF
TRBJ1-1 | TRBV28 | few | - | TGTGCCAGCAGTTCCCGTCCCGGGACACGGAACACTGAAGCTTTCTTT | CASSSRPGTRNTEAFF
TRBJ2-1 | TRBV19 | - | TRBD1 | TGTGCCAGTAGTCGGACAGGGATAAACAATGAGCAGTTCTTC | CASSRTGINNEQFF